The TCR beta chain under discussion was sequenced for a study of T cells in Graves' hyperthyroidism and ophthalmopathy. The CDR3 regions of TCR beta were amplified from RNA transcripts. The HTBI primer set drove a first-round RT-PCR of the TCR CDR3. TCRdb re-analysed the multiplex PCR reads in MiXCR, keeping a single row per CDR3 protein. Among more than 550,000 distinct CDR3 sequences listed, approximately 15% were seen once. V dropped 2 bases and J dropped 8 bases, with 16 bases sitting between them. There are 16 residues in the CDR3. The germline CDR1 and CDR2 sequences are MDHEN and SYDVKM. The TCR comes from a man over 45 with Graves' hyperthyroidism. The V gene is TRBV28, the J gene TRBJ1-6, with D possibly matching TRBD1 (6 bases). The sample was blood. The CDR3 region is CASSLPVVGAHSPLHF. CDR3 bases: TGTGCCAGCAGTTTACCCGTGGTGGGGGCTCATTCACCCCTCCACTTT.